What follows are 19 T cell receptor beta chains derived from one specimen sequenced in a study of T cells in women clearing cervical HPV infection. Assay: immunoSEQ multiplex PCR; the TCRdb copy retains only in-frame clones and omits some. In all, the sample yields some 43,000 clones. Sample: blood buffy coat. The receptors here all came from a woman aged 18-70 years with a cervical HPV16 infection that either progressed to CIN3+ or cleared (not recorded which).

Regarding this clone: The read ends 3 residues shy of where the CDR3 ends; the end is completed using the germline J gene. This chain uses TRBV28 with TRBJ1-4; maybe TRBD1 (6 bases). Germline CDR1 reads MDHEN; CDR2 reads SYDVKM. This CDR3 has 16 amino acids. With 6 bases removed from V and 0 bases from J, the gap between germline ends came to 14 bases. The CDR3: CASSYLGQPTNEKLFF. CDR3 bases read: TGTGCCAGCAGCTACCTTGGACAGCCAACTAATGAAAAA.

As regards this clone: Read sequence stops 3 residues before the CDR3 end, and the germline J gene provides the missing end. This chain links TRBV7-9 with TRBJ2-2; 7 bases agree with TRBD2. CDR1 SEHNR and CDR2 FQNEAQ come from the germline V gene (reference sequence). The CDR3 has 12 amino acids. CDR3 DNA (partial): TGTGCCTGGCGGGGGATGAATGAAAAG. Protein: CAWRGMNEK. The whole CDR3 sequence is CAWRGMNEKLFF.

The sequenced part of the CDR3 DNA is TGCGCCAGCAGTCGGTTAGCCTTCGAG. Protein: CASSRLAFE. The whole CDR3 protein is CASSRLAFEQYF. The genes are TRBV23-1 and TRBJ2-7, with no clear D. The read is 3 residues too short to cover the CDR3 end, so that end is filled in from the germline J gene. TRBV23-1 carries the ORF label, with uncertain function. Between the trimmed V and J ends, which lost 4 bases and 6 bases, there was a span of 10 bases. CDR3 length: 12 amino acids.

On this clone itself: The CDR3 end falls 3 residues outside the read, so it is completed with the germline J gene. The chain combines TRBV7-9 with TRBJ1-2; D is unclear. Germline CDR1 is SEHNR and CDR2 is FQNEAQ (reference sequence). This CDR3 contains 13 residues. The CDR3 reads CASSPGSPYDYTF. The part of the CDR3 DNA that was read is TGTGCCAGCAGCCCCGGGTCTCCCTACGAC.

About this clone itself: The read ends 3 residues before the CDR3 terminus; that terminus is restored from the germline J gene. The rearrangement joins TRBV7-2 to TRBJ2-3; a weak D match, TRBD2 (6 bases). The CDR3 extends over 15 amino acids. Germline V lookup: CDR1 SGHTA, CDR2 FQGNSA. CDR3 protein: CASRRTAGFMETQYF. Partial CDR3 DNA: TGTGCCAGCAGACGGACTGCGGGGTTCATGGAGACG. Complete variable domain (other parts from reference TRBV7-2 and TRBJ2-3): GAGVSQSPSNKVTEKGKDVELRCDPISGHTALYWYRQSLGQGLEFLIYFQGNSAPDKSGLPSDRFSAERTGGSVSTLTIQRTQQEDSAVYLCASRRTAGFMETQYFGPGTRLTVL.

As to this clone: The CDR3 end lies 3 residues beyond the end of the read and is filled in from the germline J gene. V gene TRBV14 combines with J gene TRBJ1-6; D is possibly TRBD1 (5 bases). The CDR3 runs to 13 residues. The germline CDR1 and CDR2 sequences are SGHDN and FVKESK. This chain's CDR3 is CASSQASGGPLHF. The DNA read from the CDR3 is TGTGCCAGCAGCCAAGCTAGCGGGGGGCCC.

The sequenced CDR3 bases are TGTGCCAGTAGTGGACAGGCCTATAATTCACCA. Its protein product is CASSGQAYNSP. The whole CDR3 sequence reads CASSGQAYNSPLFF. J is TRBJ1-4 and V is TRBV19; 7 bases are shared with TRBD1. The CDR3 end falls 3 residues outside the read, so it is completed with the germline J gene. There are 14 residues in the CDR3. Germline V gene sequence: CDR1 LNHDA, CDR2 SQIVND (reference sequence).

Remarks on this clone: The DNA ends 3 residues before the CDR3 does, and the rest of the CDR3 is filled in from the germline J gene. The chain joins TRBV7-6 to TRBJ1-3, with a possible D match to TRBD1 (6 bases). Germline CDR1 SGHVS, CDR2 FNYEAQ. This CDR3 has 14 amino acids. The CDR3 here is CASSLLGGGTTIYF. The CDR3 DNA, read in part, is TGTGCCAGCAGCTTATTAGGAGGGGGAACCACA.

In the case of this clone: Coverage ceases 3 residues before the CDR3 finishes, and the germline J gene fills in the end. The rearrangement joins TRBV5-1 to TRBJ1-4; possibly TRBD1 for D (5 bases). This CDR3 region has 13 residues. Germline V gives CDR1 SGHRS, CDR2 YFSETQ. The part of the CDR3 DNA that was read is TGCGCCAGCAGCTTGGGAGGGGTTTCACCA. It yields the protein CASSLGGVSP. The full CDR3 protein is CASSLGGVSPLFF. The full variable domain, completed using reference TRBV5-1 and TRBJ1-4, is KAGVTQTPRYLIKTRGQQVTLSCSPISGHRSVSWYQQTPGQGLQFLFEYFSETQRNKGNFPGRFSGRQFSNSRSEMNVSTLELGDSALYLCASSLGGVSPLFFGSGTQLSVL.

Comment on this clone: The read ends 3 residues before the CDR3 terminus; that terminus is restored from the germline J gene. The V gene is TRBV4-2, the J gene TRBJ1-1; D not certain. CDR3 length: 15 amino acids. Trimming shortened V by 4 bases and J by 0 bases, and 12 bases separated the two germline ends. Germline V gives CDR1 LGHNA, CDR2 YNFKEQ. Incomplete CDR3 DNA: TGTGCCAGCAGCCCCCGTCCAGGCCTGAACACTGAA. It is translated as CASSPRPGLNTE. The complete CDR3 sequence is CASSPRPGLNTEAFF.

With regard to this clone: The CDR3 end lies 3 residues beyond the end of the read and is filled in from the germline J gene. The V gene is TRBV30, the J gene TRBJ1-3; D might be TRBD1 (6 bases). V shed 4 bases and J shed 8 bases, with 21 bases lying between them. Germline V gene lookup returns CDR1 GTSNPN and CDR2 SVGIG (reference sequence). The CDR3 spans 15 residues. The sequenced CDR3 bases are TGTGCCTGGACGATCCCAACGACAGGTCCCCACACC. This sequence encodes CAWTIPTTGPHT. The whole CDR3 sequence reads CAWTIPTTGPHTIYF.

The CDR3 sequence: CASSPDSSNYGQYF. The covered CDR3 bases are TGTGCCAGCTCACCGGACAGCTCTAACTATGGT. This chain connects TRBV18 to TRBJ2-4; D perhaps matches TRBD1 (6 bases). The read is 3 residues too short to cover the CDR3 end, so that end is filled in from the germline J gene. The germline V gene has CDR1 KGHSH and CDR2 LQKENI. The CDR3 extends over 14 amino acids.

Regarding this clone: The read ends 3 residues early relative to the CDR3; the germline J gene fills the gap. The V and J genes are TRBV12-3 or TRBV12-4 and TRBJ2-7; 8 bases align to TRBD1. Trimming at V came to 1 base and at J to 5 bases, leaving 7 bases not matched to a gene. CDR3 length: 15 amino acids. CDR3 DNA, as far as it was read: TGTGCCAGCAGTTTAGTTTCAGGGGGCATCAACGAG. This sequence encodes CASSLVSGGINE. The full CDR3 protein reads CASSLVSGGINEQYF.

About this clone itself: The read stops 3 residues short of the end of the CDR3; the missing end is completed from the germline J gene. V and J are TRBV5-1 and TRBJ1-5; D call uncertain. The CDR3 runs 13 residues. V lost 0 bases to trimming and J lost 4 bases, with 5 bases between them. Germline CDR1 is SGHRS and CDR2 is YFSETQ. Incomplete CDR3 DNA: TGCGCCAGCAGCTTGGTCCCGAATCAGCCC. Protein: CASSLVPNQP. The entire CDR3 sequence reads CASSLVPNQPQHF.

A note on this clone: The observed sequence ends 3 residues before the CDR3 terminus, with the missing tail filled in from the germline J gene. The chain uses TRBV7-9 and TRBJ2-3, with 9 bases matching TRBD1. Per the germline V gene, CDR1 is SEHNR and CDR2 is FQNEAQ (reference sequence). The CDR3 sequence is 13 residues long. CDR3: CASTRDRDQPQYF. CDR3 DNA (partial): TGTGCCAGCACCCGGGACAGGGACCAGCCG. Together with reference TRBV7-9 and TRBJ2-3, the CDR3 gives the full variable domain: DTGVSQNPRHKITKRGQNVTFRCDPISEHNRLYWYRQTLGQGPEFLTYFQNEAQLEKSRLLSDRFSAERPKGSFSTLEIQRTEQGDSAMYLCASTRDRDQPQYFGPGTRLTVL.

Notes on this clone: The CDR3 extends 3 residues past the end of the read, so its final part is completed from the germline J gene. Other nucleotide sequences from this sample produce the same CDR3. The chain is built from TRBV7-9 and TRBJ1-3; weak D call: TRBD1 (6 bases). CDR3 length equals 14 residues. Germline CDR1 reads SEHNR; CDR2 reads FQNEAQ (reference sequence). V lost 4 bases to trimming and J lost 5 bases, with 12 bases between them. CDR3: CASSSQGHRNTIYF. The DNA read from the CDR3 is TGTGCCAGCAGCTCACAGGGACATCGAAACACC. Complete variable domain (other parts from reference TRBV7-9 and TRBJ1-3): DTGVSQNPRHKITKRGQNVTFRCDPISEHNRLYWYRQTLGQGPEFLTYFQNEAQLEKSRLLSDRFSAERPKGSFSTLEIQRTEQGDSAMYLCASSSQGHRNTIYFGEGSWLTVV.

A note on this clone: The observed sequence ends 3 residues before the CDR3 terminus, with the missing tail filled in from the germline J gene. The genes are TRBV23-1 and TRBJ2-7; 8 bases are shared with TRBD1. TRBV23-1 is filed as an ORF, its function uncertain. Trimming at V came to 10 bases and at J to 2 bases, leaving 10 bases not matched to a gene. The CDR3 length is 14 residues. CDR3 DNA, as far as it was read: TGCGCCAAATTGACAGGGGACCTAGCCTACGAG. Residues: CAKLTGDLAYE. The entire CDR3 protein is CAKLTGDLAYEQYF.

Turning to this clone: The CDR3 goes on 3 residues after the read ends, and that part is filled in from the germline J gene. The chain joins TRBV20-1 to TRBJ2-7; the D call may be TRBD1 or TRBD2 (6 bases each). Trimming took off 6 bases at V and 3 bases at J, with 18 bases between the two ends. This CDR3 comprises 14 residues. Germline CDR1 is DFQATT and CDR2 is SNEGSKA (reference sequence). Partial CDR3 DNA: TGCAGTGCCGGCAGGGTGGAGGGGGACTACGAG. It is translated as CSAGRVEGDYE. The full CDR3 sequence reads CSAGRVEGDYEQYF.

Partial CDR3 DNA: TGCAGTGCTAGTCATGGTCGAGCGGGGGCCGCAGATACG. It is translated as CSASHGRAGAADT. The whole CDR3 is CSASHGRAGAADTQYF. The chain recombines TRBV20-1 with TRBJ2-3, with 8 bases aligning to TRBD2. The sequence runs out 3 residues before the end of the CDR3; the remainder is reconstructed from the germline J gene. CDR1 is DFQATT and CDR2 is SNEGSKA in the germline V gene (reference sequence). The CDR3 sequence is 16 residues long. With 3 bases clipped from V and 4 bases from J, the junction kept 12 bases outside the gene matches.